This T cell receptor (beta chain) emerged from a study of technical replicates of blood from several donors. Generated by immunoSEQ multiplex PCR, the TCRdb table keeps only in-frame clones and is missing some. The sample carries tens of thousands of clones, around 85% recorded once. Trimming cost V 5 bases and J 4 bases; bases outside gene matches: 4. This CDR3 comprises 14 residues. From germline, CDR1 is ENHRY and CDR2 SYGVKD. The origin of this receptor is a human donor in good health. Some clones in this sample may be carry-over from other donors' samples. The sequenced sample consisted of PBMCs. This chain links TRBV10-3 with TRBJ1-1; 10 bases map to TRBD1. DNA of the CDR3: TGTGCCATCAGTTTAGGACAGGGGGGCACTGAAGCTTTCTTT. Its translation is CAISLGQGGTEAFF.